The following is a T cell receptor beta chain sequence with its context. What it binds is not known. Other DNA sequences in this sample translate to the same CDR3. Sequenced by immunoSEQ multiplex PCR; TCRdb stores in-frame clones only, minus some. The sample shows approximately 71,000 clones, around 90% of them seen only once. This specimen belongs to a study of lymphopenia after photon versus proton radiotherapy. The study, taken as a whole, reports: Survival link was tested only in deceased patients; proton benefit remains a possibility. Proton therapy kept repertoires fairly stable, unlike photons, which gained effector/memory cells. Post-nadir diversity loss with photons came from oligoclonal expansion, particularly CD8+ Temra cells.

CDR1 and CDR2 from the germline V gene are ENHRY and SYGVKD. The CDR3 covers 12 residues. V was shortened by 8 bases and J by 0 bases, with 5 bases between the two germline ends. The source is a woman between 65 and 79 years old with pancreatic cancer. The rearrangement joins TRBV10-3 to TRBJ1-3; the D gene is possibly TRBD1 (5 bases). The material sequenced was peripheral blood, taken from a patient treated with photon-based radiotherapy. The CDR3 sequence is CAIGGSGNTIYF. In DNA form, the CDR3 reads TGTGCCATCGGGGGCTCTGGAAACACCATATATTTT.